This is a list of T cell receptor beta chains from one sample in a study of blood T cell repertoires in COVID-19. Libraries were prepared by immunoSEQ multiplex PCR; TCRdb keeps only in-frame clonotypes and omits some of them. This sample has about 250,000 clones; about 82% occur once, and the top ten carry just under 6.5%. Sequencing was carried out using peripheral blood. The receptors stem from a woman aged 60 to 75 with active or convalescent COVID-19. The CDR3 runs from the conserved cysteine through the conserved F or W. Each record gives: J gene, clone size, V gene, D gene, CDR3 DNA, CDR3 protein. D genes are given only for firm matches. Clone size appears in some rows only: once, few, many, or a class for an expanded clone.

J: TRBJ1-1; size: -; V: TRBV29-1; D: -; DNA: TGCAGCGTTGGCCGGGGACACCTAAAGAACACTGAAGCTTTCTTT; CDR3: CSVGRGHLKNTEAFF
J: TRBJ1-1; size: -; V: TRBV14; D: -; DNA: -; CDR3: CASSQGVVGGGISFF
J: TRBJ1-6; size: -; V: TRBV29-1; D: -; DNA: TGCAGCGTTCAGGATTCAGGGGTTTCACCCCTCCACTTT; CDR3: CSVQDSGVSPLHF
J: TRBJ1-1; size: -; V: TRBV20-1; D: -; DNA: TGCAGAGGGACTCGGGGCACTGAAGCTTTCTTT; CDR3: CRGTRGTEAFF
J: TRBJ1-1; size: -; V: TRBV5-6; D: -; DNA: TGTGCCAGCAGCCCGGGTTCAAACACTGAAGCTTTCTTT; CDR3: CASSPGSNTEAFF
J: TRBJ2-5; size: -; V: TRBV27; D: -; DNA: TGTGCCAGCAGTCCCGCCGTGGAGGAAGAGACCCAGTACTTC; CDR3: CASSPAVEEETQYF
J: TRBJ2-1; size: -; V: TRBV9; D: TRBD1; DNA: TGTGCCAGCAGCGATAAACAGGGGGTCGGGACAAGCAATGAGCAGTTCTTC; CDR3: CASSDKQGVGTSNEQFF
J: TRBJ2-3; size: once; V: TRBV7-2; D: -; DNA: TGTGCCAGCAGCTTAGCGGGGGCAACAGATACGCAGTATTTT; CDR3: CASSLAGATDTQYF
J: TRBJ2-2; size: once; V: TRBV21-1; D: -; DNA: TGTGCCAGCAGCGCCGACAGGGGATCCACCGGGGAGCTGTTTTTT; CDR3: CASSADRGSTGELFF
J: TRBJ2-1; size: -; V: TRBV7-9; D: -; DNA: TGTGCCAGCAGCTTAACGAGGAATGAGCAGTTCTTC; CDR3: CASSLTRNEQFF
J: TRBJ1-2; size: -; V: TRBV7-9; D: TRBD1; DNA: TGTGCCAGCAGCTTACAGGGGGCGAGAGGCTACACCTTC; CDR3: CASSLQGARGYTF
J: TRBJ1-5; size: -; V: TRBV19; D: -; DNA: TGTGCCAGTAGTATACACAGTAACAATCAGCCCCAGCATTTT; CDR3: CASSIHSNNQPQHF
J: TRBJ1-6; size: -; V: TRBV27; D: -; DNA: TGTGCCAGCAAGAAGAACGAACGGAATTCACCCCTCCACTTT; CDR3: CASKKNERNSPLHF
J: TRBJ2-3; size: -; V: TRBV5-1; D: -; DNA: TGCGCCAGCAGTTTTAGTGGCACAGATACGCAGTATTTT; CDR3: CASSFSGTDTQYF
J: TRBJ1-6; size: -; V: TRBV1; D: -; DNA: TGCACCAGTCGACAGGGGGCGCCCATTGCACCACCCCTCCACTTT; CDR3: CTSRQGAPIAPPLHF
J: TRBJ2-2; size: -; V: TRBV27; D: TRBD2; DNA: TGTGCCAGCAGTGCCGTGACTAGCGGGAGGGCTTTAGGGGAGCTGTTTTTT; CDR3: CASSAVTSGRALGELFF
J: TRBJ2-5; size: once; V: TRBV7-9; D: TRBD2; DNA: TGTGCCAGCAGCTTAGCCGGGGGGGTAGAGACCCAGTACTTC; CDR3: CASSLAGGVETQYF
J: TRBJ2-1; size: -; V: TRBV10-1; D: TRBD2; DNA: TGCGCCAGTAGCTCAATGGGGCGGGAGGGCTACAATGAGCAGTTCTTC; CDR3: CASSSMGREGYNEQFF
J: TRBJ1-5; size: once; V: TRBV27; D: -; DNA: TGTGCCAGCAGTTCCGCGGAGGAGTCATGGGGTTCGTCCCAGCATTTT; CDR3: CASSSAEESWGSSQHF
J: TRBJ1-4; size: -; V: TRBV7-8; D: TRBD1; DNA: TGTGCCAGCAGCTTAGCATACAGGGGGCATGAAAAACTGTTTTTT; CDR3: CASSLAYRGHEKLFF
J: TRBJ1-2; size: -; V: TRBV2; D: TRBD1; DNA: TGTGCCAGCAGTAAGGGACAGGGGGTAAGAGGCTACACCTTC; CDR3: CASSKGQGVRGYTF
J: TRBJ1-6; size: -; V: TRBV19; D: TRBD1; DNA: TGTGCCAGTAGTATTCAGGGGGCGAATTCACCCCTCCACTTT; CDR3: CASSIQGANSPLHF
J: TRBJ2-1; size: -; V: TRBV5-5; D: TRBD2; DNA: TGTGCCAGCAGCTTTAGTCCTAGCGGGACATATACCTACAATGAGCAGTTCTTC; CDR3: CASSFSPSGTYTYNEQFF